A single sample gave rise to the 15 T cell receptor beta chains below, sequenced in a study of blood T cell repertoires in COVID-19 (dated by TCRdb to between 2020 and 2021). Libraries were made using the immunoSEQ multiplex PCR assay. The table comes from immuneACCESS by way of TCRdb, which keeps in-frame sequences with V and J called. Part of the clones is missing from these tables; in studies checked, under half for an unresolved V gene and the rest for unknown reasons. This sample is represented by 50,000 to 65,000 clones; roughly 88% of them were singletons. The top ten clonotypes cover over 3% of the sample. Sequencing was performed on peripheral blood. The source is a man aged 70-80 years with acute or convalescent COVID-19.

The sample holds a few counts of this clone. V is TRBV7-8 and J is TRBJ2-7; no firm D call. The CDR3 loop spans 13 amino acids. V lost 6 bases and J lost 5, with 14 bases in between. CDR1 and CDR2 from the germline V gene are SGHVS and FQNEAQ. CDR3 sequence (DNA): TGTGCCAGCAGTTCCGCCAGGCAGAACGAGCAGTACTTC. Protein sequence: CASSSARQNEQYF.

V gene TRBV13 combines with J gene TRBJ1-6, with D possibly TRBD1 on 5 matching bases. Germline CDR1 is PRHDT and CDR2 is FYEKMQ (reference sequence). This CDR3 spans 14 amino acids. V was trimmed by 5 bases and J by 6 bases, leaving 11 bases between them. The CDR3 is CASSPGGANSPLHF. In nucleotides, the CDR3 is TGTGCCAGCAGCCCGGGGGGAGCTAATTCACCCCTCCACTTT.

This clone was seen just once. The V call is TRBV27, the J call TRBJ2-2; tentative D call: TRBD1 (5 bases). The CDR3 spans 15 residues. V was trimmed by 2 bases and J by 5 bases, leaving 12 bases between them. The germline V gene encodes CDR1 MNHEY and CDR2 SMNVEV (reference sequence). CDR3 sequence reads: CASSLDRLKTGELFF. The CDR3 nucleotides are TGTGCCAGCAGTTTAGACAGATTAAAAACCGGGGAGCTGTTTTTT.

V and J are TRBV18 and TRBJ1-2, with TRBD1 as a possible D gene (6 bases). Germline assignment: CDR1 KGHSH and CDR2 LQKENI. V lost 6 bases and J lost 4, with 15 bases in between. This CDR3 is 14 amino acids long. DNA for the CDR3: TGTGCCAGCTCTCAACCCGGGGGGCCCTATGGCTACACCTTC. Protein sequence: CASSQPGGPYGYTF.

The gene calls are TRBV6-1 and TRBJ1-6; tentatively, D is TRBD1 (5 bases). Trimming took off 2 bases at V and 5 bases at J, with 13 bases between the two ends. Per the germline V gene, CDR1 is MNHNS and CDR2 is SASEGT. The CDR3 covers 16 residues. The CDR3 spells CASSEIGGRNNSPLHF. The CDR3 nucleotides are TGTGCCAGCAGTGAAATTGGGGGGAGGAATAATTCACCCCTCCACTTT.

The rearrangement links TRBV28 to TRBJ1-3; D gene unclear. This CDR3 contains 13 residues. Deletions cut 3 bases from V and 0 bases from J, with 3 bases between. Per the germline V gene, CDR1 is MDHEN and CDR2 is SYDVKM. This CDR3 is CASSFHSGNTIYF. The CDR3 DNA sequence: TGTGCCAGCAGTTTTCACTCTGGAAACACCATATATTTT.

The chain couples TRBV5-4 to TRBJ2-1, with D perhaps TRBD2 (5 bases). Deletions cut 2 bases from V and 7 bases from J, with 10 bases between. This CDR3 spans 13 amino acids. The germline CDR1 and CDR2 sequences are SGHNT and YYREEE (reference sequence). The DNA for the CDR3 is TGTGCCAGCAGCTTTGTTTCGGGGAATGAGCAGTTCTTC. Its translation is CASSFVSGNEQFF.

V is TRBV28 and J is TRBJ2-7, with a weak D call TRBD2 (5 bases). The CDR3 is made up of 14 amino acids. The ends were cut back, 2 bases at V and 0 bases at J, with 8 bases in the middle. Germline CDR1 and CDR2: MDHEN and SYDVKM. CDR3 residues: CASSLRTSSYEQYF. CDR3 DNA: TGTGCCAGCAGTTTACGGACTTCCTCCTACGAGCAGTACTTC.

The chain joins TRBV4-2 to TRBJ2-5; the match to TRBD2 covers 7 bases. This CDR3 has 14 amino acids. Germline lookup yields CDR1 LGHNA and CDR2 YNFKEQ. The junction had 1 base not matched to a gene; V was cut back by 1 base and J by 2 bases. The CDR3 is CASSQVGGQETQYF. As DNA, the CDR3 is TGTGCCAGCAGCCAAGTGGGGGGGCAAGAGACCCAGTACTTC.

The chain joins TRBV7-3 to TRBJ1-6; 11 nucleotides match TRBD1. The germline CDR1 and CDR2 sequences are SGHTA and FQGTGA. With 6 bases clipped from V and 7 bases from J, the junction kept 11 bases outside the gene matches. The CDR3 totals 17 residues. The CDR3 spells CASSRSGQGARNSPLHF. In DNA form, the CDR3 reads TGTGCCAGCAGTCGATCCGGACAGGGGGCGAGAAATTCACCCCTCCACTTT.

The chain has TRBV7-2 and TRBJ2-3; TRBD2 might be the D (6 bases). Germline CDR1 SGHTA, CDR2 FQGNSA. The CDR3 consists of 13 residues. CDR3 protein: CASGETPTDTQYF. CDR3 sequence (DNA): TGTGCTTCGGGGGAAACTCCCACAGATACGCAGTATTTT.

The genes are TRBV6-5 and TRBJ1-4, with 7 bases matching TRBD1. Germline CDR1 and CDR2: MNHEY and SVGAGI. The CDR3 is made up of 15 amino acids. J lost 4 bases, V lost 9 bases, and 11 bases had no gene match. The CDR3 region is CASTGWDRNNEKLFF. DNA for the CDR3: TGTGCCAGTACCGGTTGGGACAGAAATAATGAAAAACTGTTTTTT.

The rearrangement links TRBV27 to TRBJ2-1, with D possibly TRBD1 on 6 matching bases. The CDR3 is made up of 16 amino acids. Trimming removed 6 bases at V and 6 bases at J, with 21 bases between. Germline V gene lookup returns CDR1 MNHEY and CDR2 SMNVEV (reference sequence). CDR3 sequence: CASSSRSGGRGNEQFF. For the CDR3, the DNA is TGTGCCAGCAGCTCTCGCAGTGGGGGCCGCGGCAATGAGCAGTTCTTC.

The V call is TRBV7-3, the J call TRBJ2-3, with D perhaps TRBD2 (5 bases). The V gene lost 5 bases and the J gene lost 6 bases, with 12 bases spanning the gap. CDR1 is SGHTA, CDR2 FQGTGA, per germline. The CDR3 sequence is 13 residues long. The CDR3 protein is CASSDWTGDTQYF. The CDR3 DNA reads TGTGCCAGCAGCGACTGGACGGGGGATACGCAGTATTTT. The complete variable domain, with remaining parts taken from reference TRBV7-3 and TRBJ2-3, reads GAGVSQTPSNKVTEKGKYVELRCDPISGHTALYWYRQSLGQGPEFLIYFQGTGAADDSGLPNDRFFAVRPEGSVSTLKIQRTERGDSAVYLCASSDWTGDTQYFGPGTRLTVL.

A word on this clone: Other DNA sequences of this sample code for an identical CDR3. The genes are TRBV6-5 and TRBJ2-5; 8 positions match TRBD1. CDR3 length: 15 amino acids. Germline V CDR1 and CDR2: MNHEY, SVGAGI. J gave up 2 bases and V 6 bases, and 8 bases lay outside the gene matches. CDR3 loop: CASSIRGQGQETQYF. The CDR3 nucleotides are TGTGCCAGCAGCATCAGGGGGCAGGGGCAAGAGACCCAGTACTTC.